This record covers a single TCR beta chain. The data originate from a study of blood T cell repertoires in COVID-19. Across the whole study: Nucleic acid was either cDNA or gDNA, and it came from T cells, B-cell-depleted T cells, or PBMCs.

The germline CDR1 and CDR2 sequences are SEHNR and FQNEAQ (reference sequence). The CDR3 has 16 residues. With 6 bases removed from V and 7 bases from J, the gap between germline ends came to 19 bases. Residents of 24 US areas, aged roughly 18 to 89 years, made up the participants. Exposed enrollees encountered a COVID-19 case at some point within 2 weeks before study entry. In the source study's methods: Using reference gene primer amplification, nucleated cell counts were estimated. Produced via immunoSEQ multiplex PCR; TCRdb's table is partial and in-frame only. V and J calls and clone size are copied from that table; D and trimming were computed from the DNA. The sample yields about 280,000 clones, roughly 85% seen once.

The origin of this receptor is a man aged 35-49 years who had been exposed to COVID-19. Sequencing was carried out using PBMCs or T cells enriched from blood (not recorded which). V gene TRBV7-9 combines with J gene TRBJ1-6; D may be TRBD1 (5 bases). DNA of the CDR3: TGTGCCAGCAGTCCACTGGGGGGTATCGGCAATTCACCCCTCCACTTT. Translation gives CASSPLGGIGNSPLHF. The full variable domain, rest sourced from reference TRBV7-9 and TRBJ1-6, is DTGVSQNPRHKITKRGQNVTFRCDPISEHNRLYWYRQTLGQGPEFLTYFQNEAQLEKSRLLSDRFSAERPKGSFSTLEIQRTEQGDSAMYLCASSPLGGIGNSPLHFGNGTRLTVT.